Listed below are T cell receptor beta chains from one sample, sequenced in a study of blood T cells in healthy people across ages. MiXCR, applied by TCRdb to the 5' RACE reads, yields one record per CDR3 protein. The repertoire has about 1,500,000 distinct CDR3 sequences, roughly 40% of them found once; the top ten carry under 8%. Sequences were obtained from blood. The receptors originated from a woman aged 18 to 35 in good health. Both conserved end residues are part of each CDR3. D genes are given only for firm matches. A row's size may be missing; if present it is once, few, many or a size class.

d_gene	len	abundance	v_gene	j_gene	CDR3nt	CDR3aa
.	15	.	TRBV6-5	TRBJ2-4	TGTGCCAGCAACGACGGGGCGGCGGCCAAAAACATTCAGTACTTC	CASNDGAAAKNIQYF
.	14	once	TRBV12-3/TRBV12-4	TRBJ2-3	TGTGCCAGCAGGGCCGATACTAGCACAGATACGCAGTATTTT	CASRADTSTDTQYF
.	15	few	TRBV27	TRBJ2-3	TGTGCCAGCAGAGGCAGGGGCTCCTCGGAGGATACGCAGTATTTT	CASRGRGSSEDTQYF
.	13	.	TRBV20-1	TRBJ2-4	TGCAGTGCTAGTATAGGGGCCAAAAACATTCAGTACTTC	CSASIGAKNIQYF
TRBD2	16	many	TRBV20-1	TRBJ2-1	TGCAGTGCTAGAGGTATAACTAGCGGGATCGTAGATGAGCAGTTCTTC	CSARGITSGIVDEQFF
.	13	few	TRBV20-1	TRBJ2-3	TGCAGTGCCCGGGGGGCGGGAACAGATACGCAGTATTTT	CSARGAGTDTQYF
.	14	few	TRBV27	TRBJ1-1	TGTGCCAGCAGACAATTGACGCGGGACACTGAAGCTTTCTTT	CASRQLTRDTEAFF
.	14	few	TRBV2	TRBJ2-3	TGTGCCAGCAGTGAAGCCTCCGAGGCAGATACGCAGTATTTT	CASSEASEADTQYF
TRBD2	16	.	TRBV29-1	TRBJ2-5	TGCAGCGCTCAATATCCGTGGGGAGGGAGAGGGGAGACCCAGTACTTC	CSAQYPWGGRGETQYF
TRBD2	16	.	TRBV12-3/TRBV12-4	TRBJ2-3	TGTGCCAGCAGCCCATTGACGGCGGGAGTTACAGATACGCAGTATTTT	CASSPLTAGVTDTQYF
TRBD2	18	.	TRBV12-3/TRBV12-4	TRBJ2-3	TGTGCCAGCAGTTTATTTTCGATGAGACTAGCGAGCACAGATACGCAGTATTTT	CASSLFSMRLASTDTQYF
.	15	.	TRBV20-1	TRBJ1-2	TGCAGTGCTGGCACGACAGTAGGCTCCCTATCCGGCTACACCTTC	CSAGTTVGSLSGYTF
.	14	.	TRBV6-1	TRBJ1-1	TGTGCCAGCACTAGTACAGGGACGGTCACTGAAGCTTTCTTT	CASTSTGTVTEAFF
.	18	.	TRBV7-8	TRBJ2-5	TGTGCCAGCAGCTTCTTTGGATCGTATAGCCCGGGAGAGGAGACCCAGTACTTC	CASSFFGSYSPGEETQYF
TRBD1	15	.	TRBV20-1	TRBJ1-5	TGCAGTGCTAGAGACCCGGACAGGGAGGATCAGCACCAGCATTTT	CSARDPDREDQHQHF
.	13	.	TRBV3-1	TRBJ1-1	TGTGCCAGCGGCCCGCGGCCCGACACTGAAGCTTTCTTT	CASGPRPDTEAFF
.	17	few	TRBV11-2	TRBJ1-2	TGTGCCAGCAGCTTAGCGTTGGAGGACAGATGGTACTATGGCTACACCTTC	CASSLALEDRWYYGYTF
.	15	.	TRBV5-1	TRBJ2-7	TGCGCCAGCAGCTCCCCGTTGAAGGGATCCTACGAGCAGTACTTC	CASSSPLKGSYEQYF
.	10	.	TRBV20-1	TRBJ1-4	TGCAGTGCTGAGCCAGGGAGTCTGTTTTTT	CSAEPGSLFF
TRBD1	13	few	TRBV27	TRBJ2-7	TGTGCCAGCAGTGCGACAGGGAACTACGAGCAGTACTTC	CASSATGNYEQYF
TRBD1	14	.	TRBV11-2	TRBJ2-7	TGTGCCAGCAGCTTACACAGGGGAGACTACGAGCAGTACTTC	CASSLHRGDYEQYF
.	15	once	TRBV24-1	TRBJ2-4	TGTGCCACCAGTGATTTTTACGACTCCAGCAGCACCCAGTACTTC	CATSDFYDSSSTQYF
TRBD1	16	few	TRBV6-2/TRBV6-3	TRBJ2-7	TGTGCCAGCACCTACCTTGGGACAGGGAATTTTTACGAGCAGTACTTC	CASTYLGTGNFYEQYF
.	13	.	TRBV3-1	TRBJ1-1	TGTGCCAGCAGCCGGGATTTAAGCACTGAAGCTTTCTTT	CASSRDLSTEAFF
TRBD2	16	few	TRBV5-1	TRBJ2-5	TGCGCCAGCAGCTTTATCTCGGGAGGGATGGGAGAGACCCAGTACTTC	CASSFISGGMGETQYF
.	12	many	TRBV6-2/TRBV6-3	TRBJ2-1	TGTGCCAGCAGTTACGCGTCCCGGGAGCAGTTCTTC	CASSYASREQFF